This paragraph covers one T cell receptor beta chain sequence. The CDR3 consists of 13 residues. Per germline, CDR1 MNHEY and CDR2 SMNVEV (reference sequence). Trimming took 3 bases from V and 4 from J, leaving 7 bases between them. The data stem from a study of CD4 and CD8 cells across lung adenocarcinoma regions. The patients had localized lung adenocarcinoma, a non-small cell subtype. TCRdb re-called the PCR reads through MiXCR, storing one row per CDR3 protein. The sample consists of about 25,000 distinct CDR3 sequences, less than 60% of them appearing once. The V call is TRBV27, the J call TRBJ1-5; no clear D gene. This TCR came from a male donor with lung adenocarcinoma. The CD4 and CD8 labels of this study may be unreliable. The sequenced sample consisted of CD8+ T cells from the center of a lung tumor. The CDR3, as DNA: TGTGCCAGCAGTTTCGGAGGTAATCAGCCCCAGCATTTT. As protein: CASSFGGNQPQHF.